The clone carrying this T cell receptor (beta chain) was counted at least ten times. What it recognizes is unknown. CDR3 length equals 14 residues. V was pared by 3 bases and J by 0 bases, with 9 bases between. Per the germline V gene, CDR1 is SGHRS and CDR2 is YFSETQ. TCRdb reprocessed the 5' RACE reads with MiXCR, giving one entry per CDR3 protein. This table has about 400,000 distinct CDR3 sequences, under 14% appearing once. The data derive from a study of T cells after yellow fever vaccination. General observations from the study: Post-booster repertoires contained most primary-vaccination clones again (approximately 97% CD4, about 88% CD8). The presence of abundant clonotypes contaminating from the bulk population was possible in FACS-sorted repertoires. It was a weaker secondary response, yet one that peaked faster, at day 5 versus 15. A small proportion of clonotypes was detected in both the CD4 and CD8 compartments.

Source: PBMCs, taken on the day of the first yellow fever vaccination. The TCR comes from a young man who received the YFV17D yellow fever vaccine. The genes are TRBV5-1 and TRBJ1-1, with TRBD1 as a possible D gene (6 bases). CDR3 sequence: CASSSGDMNTEAFF. As DNA, the CDR3 is TGCGCCAGCAGCTCAGGGGATATGAACACTGAAGCTTTCTTT.